Each of the 26 T cell receptor beta chains below was sequenced from the same sample in a study of blood T cells in healthy people across ages. PCR was performed a second time for about 7 to 12 cycles using a sample-barcoded 5' primer and a J-beta primer mix. Each CDR3 protein is one row after TCRdb ran MiXCR on the 5' RACE reads. The sample includes about 1,400,000 distinct CDR3 sequences, 55% to 75% of them seen just once. The source material was blood. Every receptor here comes from a man aged 18 to 29 in good health.

This sequence joins TRBV29-1 and TRBJ2-3, with no clear D. The CDR3 is made up of 14 amino acids. V dropped 3 bases and J dropped 0 bases, with 10 bases sitting between them. Germline-derived CDR1 and CDR2 are SQVTM and ANQGSEA. CDR3 amino acids: CSVDGVTSTDTQYF. DNA for the CDR3: TGCAGCGTTGACGGAGTTACAAGCACAGATACGCAGTATTTT.

This clonotype was counted a few times. The CDR3 loop reads CASSLGHSQETQYF. CDR3 DNA sequence: TGTGCCAGCAGTTTGGGTCACTCCCAAGAGACCCAGTACTTC. The chain recombines TRBV27 with TRBJ2-5; D not certain. The CDR3 has 14 residues. V was clipped by 3 bases and J by 1 base, with 9 bases between them. Germline CDR1 is MNHEY and CDR2 is SMNVEV (reference sequence).

CDR3 in DNA: TGTGCCAGCAGTCCCGGGACAGACTTCAATGAGCAGTTCTTC. Translating gives CASSPGTDFNEQFF. The J gene is TRBJ2-1, the V gene TRBV6-5; 7 nucleotides match TRBD1. The V segment lost 5 bases and the J segment 6 bases; nucleotides outside the gene matches: 7. This CDR3 comprises 14 residues. Germline V gene sequence: CDR1 MNHEY, CDR2 SVGAGI.

This clonotype was detected a few times. The genes are TRBV12-3 or TRBV12-4 and TRBJ2-3; D is undetermined. CDR3 length: 12 residues. V was pared by 6 bases and J by 9 bases, with 13 bases between. As DNA, the CDR3 is TGTGCCAGCAGCCCTATAGAAGGGACGCAGTATTTT. This codes for CASSPIEGTQYF.

The V gene is TRBV6-6, the J gene TRBJ1-2, with 10 positions matching TRBD1. V lost 2 bases and J lost 4; bases outside the gene matches: 7. CDR3 size: 16 residues. Germline CDR1 MNHNY, CDR2 SVGAGI (reference sequence). The CDR3 is CASSYDRTGGSYGYTF. The CDR3, as DNA: TGTGCCAGCAGTTACGATCGGACAGGGGGAAGCTATGGCTACACCTTC.

This clonotype was picked up a small number of times. V usage is TRBV29-1 and J usage is TRBJ2-7, with no clear D. V was clipped by 1 base and J by 4 bases, with 11 bases between them. This CDR3 has 13 amino acids. Germline CDR1 reads SQVTM; CDR2 reads ANQGSEA. CDR3 bases: TGCAGCGTTGAAGGGCCGCCTCGGTACGAGCAGTACTTC. Translating gives CSVEGPPRYEQYF.

This sequence joins TRBV6-2 or TRBV6-3 and TRBJ2-6; D gene uncertain. Germline V CDR1 and CDR2: MNHEY, SVGEGT. The CDR3 contains 15 residues. V was trimmed by 5 bases and J by 0 bases, leaving 8 bases between them. CDR3 DNA: TGTGCCAGCAGTCCAACTATCTCTGGGGCCAACGTCCTGACTTTC. Amino acids: CASSPTISGANVLTF.

The sample holds a few counts of this clonotype. This sequence joins TRBV11-2 and TRBJ2-1, with 7 bases identical to TRBD1. The CDR3 consists of 14 residues. Germline V lookup: CDR1 SGHAT, CDR2 FQNNGV. The V segment lost 5 bases and the J segment 8 bases; nucleotides outside the gene matches: 9. The CDR3 is CASSPGGTGYEQFF. DNA for the CDR3: TGTGCCAGCAGCCCAGGGGGTACAGGGTATGAGCAGTTCTTC.

This clonotype was detected only a few times. The chain's CDR3 is CSVSLAEGPDTQYF. Written as DNA, the CDR3 is TGCAGCGTTTCGCTAGCGGAGGGGCCAGATACGCAGTATTTT. The V gene is TRBV29-1, the J gene TRBJ2-3, with 7 nucleotides matching TRBD2. With V trimmed by 5 bases and J by 4 bases, 9 bases remained unmatched. The germline V gene has CDR1 SQVTM and CDR2 ANQGSEA. The CDR3 runs 14 residues.

CDR3 residues: CASSVRTTNEKLFF. The CDR3 nucleotides read TGTGCCAGCAGTGTGAGAACAACTAATGAAAAACTGTTTTTT. The chain has TRBV25-1 and TRBJ1-4; the D is unclear. Trimming removed 4 bases at V and 0 bases at J, with 6 bases between. This CDR3 has 14 amino acids. Germline-derived CDR1 and CDR2 are MGHDK and SYGVNS.

The chain uses TRBV11-2 and TRBJ2-3, with D uncertain. This CDR3 has 11 amino acids. Germline V gene lookup returns CDR1 SGHAT and CDR2 FQNNGV. Trimming removed 5 bases from V and 7 bases from J, with 7 bases in between. CDR3 in DNA: TGTGCCAGCAGCCAATTTTATACGCAGTATTTT. This gives the protein CASSQFYTQYF.

J is TRBJ2-1 and V is TRBV4-1; D remains ambiguous. Trimming left V 1 base short and J 7 bases short, with 14 bases between. Germline V gene lookup returns CDR1 MGHRA and CDR2 YSYEKL. The CDR3 has 15 amino acids. The CDR3 DNA reads as TGCGCCAGCAGCCAAGGTACGCGGAGTTTTAATGAGCAGTTCTTC. This encodes CASSQGTRSFNEQFF.

J is TRBJ2-7 and V is TRBV7-9; 8 nucleotides match TRBD1. Germline V gene data show CDR1 as SEHNR and CDR2 as FQNEAQ (reference sequence). V shed 5 bases and J 3 bases; nucleotides not matched to a gene: 3. The CDR3 spans 13 residues. CDR3 bases: TGTGCCAGCAGCGCACAGGGGGACTACGAGCAGTACTTC. Its protein product is CASSAQGDYEQYF.

V gene TRBV14 combines with J gene TRBJ2-7; D call uncertain. V lost 6 bases and J 1 base, leaving 7 bases between the germline ends. Germline V gene lookup returns CDR1 SGHDN and CDR2 FVKESK. CDR3 size: 12 residues. The CDR3 protein is CASRGYSYEQYF. CDR3 bases: TGTGCCAGCAGAGGATATTCCTACGAGCAGTACTTC.

There are many counts of this clonotype. The V and J genes are TRBV6-4 and TRBJ2-5; D might be TRBD1 (6 bases). Between the trimmed V and J ends, which lost 5 bases and 3 bases, there was a span of 13 bases. The CDR3 spans 14 residues. The germline V gene encodes CDR1 MRHNA and CDR2 SNTAGT. CDR3 bases: TGTGCCAGCAGTATTAACCCAGGGGAAGAGACCCAGTACTTC. Residues: CASSINPGEETQYF.

This sequence joins TRBV5-1 and TRBJ2-1; 9 bases align to TRBD1. The length of the CDR3 is 13 residues. V shed 7 bases, J shed 6 bases, and the junction held 5 bases outside the gene matches. Germline CDR1 reads SGHRS; CDR2 reads YFSETQ. The CDR3 spells CASSGQGFNEQFF. For the CDR3, the DNA is TGCGCCAGCTCGGGACAGGGATTCAATGAGCAGTTCTTC.

This clonotype was recorded a few times. This rearrangement joins TRBV10-3 to TRBJ1-2, with 9 bases fitting TRBD1. CDR3 size: 13 residues. V dropped 11 bases and J dropped 6; count of bases not matched to a gene: 10. The V gene's germline CDR1 is ENHRY and CDR2 SYGVKD. The CDR3 loop is CAGGQGVRNGYTF. DNA of the CDR3: TGTGCCGGGGGACAGGGCGTACGAAATGGCTACACCTTC.

The chain uses TRBV27 and TRBJ2-1; 7 bases align to TRBD2. The J call is uncertain, as TRBJ2-7 better fits the DNA end. Per germline, CDR1 MNHEY and CDR2 SMNVEV (reference sequence). The CDR3 totals 15 residues. CDR3 protein: CASSYTSDPYNEQYF. The CDR3 DNA reads TGTGCCAGCAGTTATACTAGCGATCCCTACAATGAGCAGTACTTC.

Only a few counts were recorded for this clonotype. This sequence joins TRBV4-3 and TRBJ2-1; no firm D call. The V gene lost 0 bases and the J gene lost 8 bases, with 11 bases spanning the gap. The CDR3 totals 14 residues. Germline lookup yields CDR1 LGHNA and CDR2 YSLEER. The DNA of the CDR3 is TGCGCCAGCAGCCAAGAGGTACCGGGCTATGAGCAGTTCTTC. Its protein is CASSQEVPGYEQFF.

This sequence joins TRBV3-1 and TRBJ2-4, with unresolved D. CDR3 length: 16 amino acids. Deletions cut 5 bases from V and 1 base from J, with 15 bases between. CDR1 and CDR2 (germline): LGHDT, YNNKEL (reference sequence). DNA for the CDR3: TGTGCCAGCAGCATACGGTCCTATAGGGCCAAAAACATTCAGTACTTC. Translating gives CASSIRSYRAKNIQYF.

The chain joins TRBV3-1 to TRBJ1-3; a possible D gene is TRBD1 (5 bases). Germline CDR1 and CDR2: LGHDT and YNNKEL (reference sequence). This CDR3 region has 15 residues. The V end lost 4 bases, the J end lost 0 bases, and 10 bases lay between the germline ends. The CDR3: CASSLQGVSGNTIYF. The DNA of the CDR3 is TGTGCCAGCAGCCTACAAGGGGTCTCTGGAAACACCATATATTTT.

The CDR3 reads CASSQVSGGDYGYTF. Written as DNA, the CDR3 is TGCGCCAGCAGCCAAGTATCCGGGGGCGACTATGGCTACACCTTC. V is TRBV4-1 and J is TRBJ1-2; a possible D gene is TRBD1 (6 bases). CDR3 size: 15 residues. Per germline, CDR1 MGHRA and CDR2 YSYEKL. V dropped 1 base and J dropped 3 bases, with 12 bases sitting between them.

This clonotype has a handful of counts. The chain uses TRBV4-2 and TRBJ2-5; possible D gene TRBD1, 6 bases. The J call is uncertain, as TRBJ2-7 better fits the DNA end. CDR1 and CDR2 from the germline V gene are LGHNA and YNFKEQ. The CDR3 spans 13 residues. As DNA, the CDR3 is TGTGCCAGCAGCCTCATACCGGACAGCGAGCAGTACTTC. Its protein product is CASSLIPDSEQYF.

The chain has TRBV9 and TRBJ1-2, with a weak D call TRBD1 (6 bases). Germline loops: CDR1 SGDLS, CDR2 YYNGEE. V was shortened by 1 base and J by 4 bases, with 11 bases between the two germline ends. The CDR3 consists of 14 residues. CDR3 loop: CASSVPGGGYGYTF. The DNA of the CDR3 is TGTGCCAGCAGCGTACCCGGGGGCGGCTATGGCTACACCTTC.

This chain uses TRBV7-9 with TRBJ2-6; 7 bases map to TRBD1. The CDR3 has 15 residues. Germline CDR1 reads SEHNR; CDR2 reads FQNEAQ (reference sequence). Unmatched junction bases numbered 11, after V lost 3 bases and J lost 12 bases. The CDR3: CASSLSQGFFSVLTF. CDR3 DNA: TGTGCCAGCAGCTTGTCACAGGGGTTCTTCAGCGTCCTGACTTTC.

The chain recombines TRBV5-6 with TRBJ2-3; TRBD2 matches 8 bases. V shed 5 bases, J shed 2 bases, and the junction held 10 bases outside the gene matches. The CDR3 covers 16 residues. The germline CDR1 and CDR2 sequences are SGHDT and YYEEEE. The CDR3 spells CASRSDTGGITDTQYF. The CDR3 nucleotides are TGTGCCAGCAGATCCGACACGGGGGGGATCACAGATACGCAGTATTTT.